This T cell receptor (beta chain) derives from a study of cytomegalovirus exposure and HLA in healthy donors. Study context: T cells numbering about 179 million yielded some 120 million unique TCR beta sequences in an earlier analysis.

With respect to this clone: The antigen remains unidentified.

Trimming left V 4 bases short and J 2 bases short, with 15 bases between. Germline loops: CDR1 SGHDT, CDR2 YYEEEE. The CDR3 is made up of 15 amino acids. Study-level points and caveats: A later analysis showed that HLA-associated TCR beta chains had undergone more clonal expansion than equally common others. One cluster of highly shared sequence variants probably arose as a sequencing artifact. Later on, a genetic analysis was performed. It linked a missense variant in DCLRE1C with V- and J-gene trimming of TCR beta.

The PCR made use of 60 Vbeta and 13 Jbeta primers. Profiling relied on immunoSEQ multiplex PCR, and the TCRdb table lists in-frame clones only, not all of them. This table has over 100,000 clones, under 85% appearing once. The rearrangement joins TRBV5-6 to TRBJ2-5, with a possible D match to TRBD2 (6 bases). Material for sequencing was PBMCs. The source of this sequence is a male donor in good health and CMV-seropositive. The CDR3 sequence is CASSPQRARQETQYF. CDR3 DNA sequence: TGTGCCAGCAGCCCCCAGCGGGCCCGACAAGAGACCCAGTACTTC.